This T cell receptor (beta chain) was recorded in a study of T cells after yellow fever vaccination. Study-level background: Where fractions had low cell numbers, libraries were prepared from them with the SMART-Seq v4 Ultra Low Input RNA kit.

The TCR cDNA carried a universal primer site and UMIs from 5'RACE template switching. TCRdb itself ran the 5' RACE reads through MiXCR, one entry per CDR3 protein. Of roughly 250,000 distinct CDR3 sequences listed, 10% to 15% are singletons. The table lists this clonotype with many counts. The sample here was CD4+ T cells sorted from PBMCs, taken 45 days after the yellow fever booster vaccination. This clonotype was obtained from a man aged 25 to 40 who received the YFV17D yellow fever vaccine.

Here the CDR3 reads CSATTGTSSYNEQFF. For the CDR3, the DNA is TGCAGTGCAACCACCGGGACTAGCTCCTACAATGAGCAGTTCTTC. The chain has TRBV20-1 and TRBJ2-1, with 8 bases identical to TRBD2. Unmatched junction bases numbered 7, after V lost 6 bases and J lost 0 bases. Germline CDR1 DFQATT, CDR2 SNEGSKA (reference sequence). The CDR3 is 15 amino acids.